Listed below are T cell receptor beta chains from one sample, sequenced in a study of somatic mutations in cytotoxic T cells in rheumatoid arthritis. Libraries were prepared by immunoSEQ multiplex PCR; TCRdb keeps only in-frame clonotypes and omits some of them. The sample holds some 11,000 clones, 80% seen once. The specimen was CD8+ T cells sorted from blood. The receptors here all came from a man aged 45-65 years in good health. Both conserved end residues are part of each CDR3. The D gene is left open where the match is weak. The size field is filled for only some rows; it gives once, few, many or a size class.

once TRBJ1-1 TRBV5-6 TRBD1 TGTGCCAGCAGCCAAGGGACAGGGCCTTACACTGAAGCTTTCTTT CASSQGTGPYTEAFF
NA TRBJ1-2 TRBV5-1 NA TGCGCCAGCAAAAGAGGTTCGGCACAGGACTATGGCTACACCTTC CASKRGSAQDYGYTF
NA TRBJ2-7 TRBV6-5 NA TGTGCCAGCGGTAGGCACCCCTACGAGCAGTACTTC CASGRHPYEQYF
NA TRBJ1-5 TRBV21-1 NA TGTGCCAGCATCTTAGGGACAGGGGGCTTTCAGCCCCAGCATTTT CASILGTGGFQPQHF
NA TRBJ2-4 TRBV7-9 TRBD1 TGTGCCAGCAGCTTAGTAGGACAGGGGCTTATTCAGTACTTC CASSLVGQGLIQYF
NA TRBJ2-7 TRBV7-9 TRBD2 TGTGCCAGCAGCCCGACTAGCAAGGTCGGCTACGAGCAGTACTTC CASSPTSKVGYEQYF
NA TRBJ2-2 TRBV14 TRBD1 TGTGCCAGCAGCCAAGGACAGGGGTCCAAAGGGGAGCTGTTTTTT CASSQGQGSKGELFF
NA TRBJ2-2 TRBV5-1 NA TGCGCCAGCAGCTTGGAGGGGTACACCGGGGAGCTGTTTTTT CASSLEGYTGELFF
NA TRBJ1-3 TRBV7-9 NA TGTGCCAGCAGCCAATCAGGGTTGGGAAACACCATATATTTT CASSQSGLGNTIYF
few TRBJ1-1 TRBV7-8 TRBD1 TGTGCCAGCAGCCACCCAGGGACAGGGCTCATGAACACTGAAGCTTTCTTT CASSHPGTGLMNTEAFF
NA TRBJ2-2 TRBV14 TRBD1 TGTGCCAGCAGCCAAGGGGGACAGGGTTGGACCGGGGAGCTGTTTTTT CASSQGGQGWTGELFF
NA TRBJ2-1 TRBV27 TRBD2 TGTGCCAGCAGTTTATCGTTAAGCGGGAGTAAGAAGGAGCAGTTCTTC CASSLSLSGSKKEQFF
NA TRBJ1-2 TRBV7-9 TRBD1 TGTGCCAGCAGCGCAGGGACAGTTTATGGCTACACCTTC CASSAGTVYGYTF
medium-sized TRBJ2-7 TRBV6-5 NA TGTGCCAGCACCTTTATTACCGGGAATACCTACGAGCAGTACTTC CASTFITGNTYEQYF
NA TRBJ2-1 TRBV6-6 NA TGTGCCAGCAGTATCGGGGCCTACAATGAGCAGTTCTTC CASSIGAYNEQFF
NA TRBJ2-1 TRBV27 NA TGTGCCAGCAGGACGGGTCCTTTGAACTCCTACAATGAGCAGTTCTTC CASRTGPLNSYNEQFF
NA TRBJ2-7 TRBV7-9 TRBD2 TGTGCCAGCAGCTTAGTACGGGGGGGGTACTACGAGCAGTACTTC CASSLVRGGYYEQYF
NA TRBJ1-1 TRBV19 TRBD1 TGTGCCAGTAGTATACTCCGGGACAGAGACACTGAAGCTTTCTTT CASSILRDRDTEAFF
NA TRBJ2-3 TRBV7-9 NA TGTGCCAGCAGCTCGTTGGGGGGTACTTCGACAGATACGCAGTATTTT CASSSLGGTSTDTQYF
NA TRBJ2-1 TRBV5-1 TRBD2 TGCGCCAGCAGGGAGCGGGGGAGCAATGAGCAGTTCTTC CASRERGSNEQFF
NA TRBJ2-7 TRBV5-4 NA TGTGCCAGCAGCTCAGGCCCAAGTAGGCCGCAGTACTTC CASSSGPSRPQYF
NA TRBJ2-3 TRBV28 NA TGTGCCAGCAGTCCCGGGGAACCCTTGGCGCAGTATTTT CASSPGEPLAQYF
NA TRBJ1-5 TRBV19 TRBD1 TGTGCCAGTAGTATGGGACAGAGTAGCAATCAGCCCCAGCATTTT CASSMGQSSNQPQHF
NA TRBJ2-2 TRBV7-6 NA TGTGCCAGCAGCTATTCCTTGGGGGAGCTGTTTTTT CASSYSLGELFF
NA TRBJ2-1 TRBV6-6 TRBD2 TGTGCCAGCAGTGACGGGGGGGGGTACAATGAGCAGTTCTTC CASSDGGGYNEQFF
medium-sized TRBJ1-5 TRBV2 NA TGTGCCAGCACGAGTAAAACGGAGAGCAATCAGCCCCAGCATTTT CASTSKTESNQPQHF
NA TRBJ1-1 TRBV5-5 TRBD1 TGTGCCAGCAGGACCGACAGGGACACTGAAGCTTTCTTT CASRTDRDTEAFF
NA TRBJ2-7 TRBV19 NA TGTGCCAGTAAAACGGGACTCTTATCCTACGAGCAGTACTTC CASKTGLLSYEQYF
NA TRBJ2-5 TRBV7-9 NA TGTGCCAGCTCCAGTAGGACGGAGACCCAGTACTTC CASSSRTETQYF
NA TRBJ1-1 TRBV11-3 TRBD1 TGTGCCAGCAGGGGACAGGGGGCCGCTGAAGCTTTCTTT CASRGQGAAEAFF
NA TRBJ2-2 TRBV4-3 NA TGCGCCAGCAGCCAAGATGGCGGCCACGGGGAGCTGTTTTTT CASSQDGGHGELFF
NA TRBJ2-7 TRBV7-3 TRBD1 TGTGCCAGCAGCTTAGGTGGGACAGGCTCCTACGAGCAGTACTTC CASSLGGTGSYEQYF
NA TRBJ2-5 TRBV5-6 NA TGTGCCAGCAGCTTGTTTGCAGCGGCCACCCAAGAGACCCAGTACTTC CASSLFAAATQETQYF
few TRBJ1-2 TRBV19 NA TGTGCCAGTAGTCCAGCGGGCGGACGACTCTATGGCTACACCTTC CASSPAGGRLYGYTF
NA TRBJ1-4 TRBV19 NA TGTGCCAGTAGAGAGAAAGGGGCTTTCGGTGAAAAACTGTTTTTT CASREKGAFGEKLFF
NA TRBJ2-2 TRBV27 TRBD1 TGTGCCAGCAGTTTCGTAGACAGGGTAGGGACCGGGGAGCTGTTTTTT CASSFVDRVGTGELFF
NA TRBJ2-7 TRBV4-1 TRBD2 TGCGCCAGCAGCCAATTAGGCGGGAGTTCCTACGAGCAGTACTTC CASSQLGGSSYEQYF